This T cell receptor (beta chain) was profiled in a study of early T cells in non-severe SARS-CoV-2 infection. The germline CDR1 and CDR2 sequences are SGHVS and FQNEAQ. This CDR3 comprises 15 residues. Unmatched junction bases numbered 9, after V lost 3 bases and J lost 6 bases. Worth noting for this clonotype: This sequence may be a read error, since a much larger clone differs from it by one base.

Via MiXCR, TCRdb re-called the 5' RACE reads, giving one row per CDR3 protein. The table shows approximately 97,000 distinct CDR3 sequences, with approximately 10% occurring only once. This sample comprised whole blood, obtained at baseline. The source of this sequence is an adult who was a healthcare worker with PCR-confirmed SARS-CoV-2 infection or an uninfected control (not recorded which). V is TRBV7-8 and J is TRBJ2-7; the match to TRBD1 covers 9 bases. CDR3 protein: CASSFPGQGTCEQYF. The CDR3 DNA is TGTGCCAGCAGCTTCCCCGGACAGGGGACCTGCGAGCAGTACTTC.